This T cell receptor (beta chain) was obtained from a study of CD4+ T cells in melanoma (dated by TCRdb to 2022 to 2024). General notes on the study: Neoantigen-specific CD4+ T cells in human melanoma were investigated in the study.

Concerning this clone: Which antigen it targets is not known. Base qualities are not at hand, and no much larger clone is one base apart.

Donors were patients with melanoma. What the work shows at the level of the full study, not this receptor alone: Neoantigen-specific CD4+ T cells in melanoma were reported to have a range of differentiation states. The report described a correlation between neoantigen-specific CD4+ T cells and the function of CD8+ T cells, macrophages and B cells.

The CDR3 covers 16 residues, taking in both the cysteine and the phenylalanine. Only the CDR3 DNA stays, 48 bases, in frame from base 1. Here V drops 5 bases and J drops 6 bases, and the junction holds 10 bases not matched to any gene. The germline V gene (reference sequence) supplies CDR1 PRHDT and CDR2 FYEKMQ. Libraries came from the immunoSEQ multiplex PCR assay. Here the immuneACCESS table is served through TCRdb, limited to in-frame sequences with V and J called. Missing clones are a known gap in these copies; in checked studies unresolved V genes cover under half, and the rest lacks a known reason. Across this sample there are fewer than 150,000 clones, with around 90% seen only once. About 1.5% of the sample comes from the top ten.

The source of this sequence is a human donor with melanoma. The chain was built from TRBV13 and TRBJ2-2; 9 junctional bases match TRBD1. The DNA is TGTGCCAGCAGCATCCGGACAGGGGTAGAACCCGGGGAGCTGTTTTTT. Translated, this is CASSIRTGVEPGELFF.